Below are 24 T cell receptor beta chains sequenced from a single sample in a study of T-cell memory formation after mild COVID-19 (dated by TCRdb to the early 2020s). Library preparation used 5' RACE. Sequencer: Illumina NovaSeq 6000. TCRdb itself trimmed the public reads at Q25 with fastp, ran MiXCR and retained productive beta chains. CDR3 protein duplicates are merged, each entry listing the most common genes and DNA. This sample lists roughly 610,000 distinct CDR3 sequences; around 15% were detected once. Roughly 8% of the sample comes from the top ten. The sequenced material came from PBMCs or a T cell subset sorted from them (not recorded which). These receptors all stem from an adult woman who had mild COVID-19 (a few samples of this study predate the infection). The sample titles of this study are shuffled in the database, so cell type and time point are left out; the donor was told from shared clones.

This clonotype was counted a few times. This chain uses TRBV24-1 with TRBJ1-1; no definite D call. The CDR3 runs 15 residues. V lost 5 bases to trimming and J lost 6 bases, with 18 bases between them. CDR1 and CDR2 (germline): KGHDR, SFDVKD. CDR3 region: CATSGSEERSAEAFF. The DNA of the CDR3 is TGTGCCACCAGTGGTTCTGAAGAAAGGTCCGCTGAAGCTTTCTTT.

The rearrangement links TRBV20-1 to TRBJ1-5, with D unresolved. Trimming pared 4 bases from V and 3 bases from J, leaving 10 bases between. Germline V gives CDR1 DFQATT, CDR2 SNEGSKA (reference sequence). CDR3 length: 13 amino acids. This chain's CDR3 is CSANSRLNQPQHF. For the CDR3, the DNA is TGCAGTGCTAATTCCAGGCTCAATCAGCCCCAGCATTTT.

In its sample, this clonotype was seen a few times. The V gene is TRBV29-1, the J gene TRBJ1-2; D perhaps matches TRBD1 (6 bases). CDR1 and CDR2 from the germline V gene are SQVTM and ANQGSEA. The CDR3 length is 13 residues. The V gene lost 8 bases and the J gene lost 4 bases, with 17 bases spanning the gap. The DNA for the CDR3 is TGCAGCTCCACAGGGAATTCGGGCTATGGCTACACCTTC. It specifies CSSTGNSGYGYTF.

A few counts support this clonotype. The chain recombines TRBV6-5 with TRBJ2-5; D not resolved. This CDR3 region has 17 residues. Trimming took 7 bases from V and 0 from J, leaving 21 bases between them. The germline CDR1 and CDR2 sequences are MNHEY and SVGAGI. Written as DNA, the CDR3 is TGTGCCAGCAAAAACTACCCCCTGAGACTCCACCAAGAGACCCAGTACTTC. It encodes CASKNYPLRLHQETQYF.

The V gene is TRBV9, the J gene TRBJ2-7; either TRBD1 or TRBD2 may supply D (6 bases each). Trimming shortened V by 0 bases and J by 2 bases, and 12 bases separated the two germline ends. This CDR3 comprises 15 residues. Per germline, CDR1 SGDLS and CDR2 YYNGEE. CDR3 residues: CASSVGGATTYEQYF. In DNA form, the CDR3 reads TGTGCCAGCAGCGTAGGGGGGGCCACTACCTACGAGCAGTACTTC.

The V gene is TRBV5-6, the J gene TRBJ1-2, with D unresolved. CDR1 is SGHDT and CDR2 is YYEEEE in the germline V gene. This CDR3 has 14 amino acids. The V end was cut by 1 base, the J end by 4 bases, with 11 bases between. The CDR3 here is CASSLYQRPYGYTF. DNA of the CDR3: TGTGCCAGCAGCTTGTATCAGAGGCCCTATGGCTACACCTTC.

This rearrangement joins TRBV12-3 or TRBV12-4 to TRBJ1-1; TRBD1 might be the D (5 bases). The CDR3 is 15 residues long. Trimming left V 2 bases short and J 8 bases short, with 18 bases between. In DNA form, the CDR3 reads TGTGCCAGCAGTTTAAGGGGAAAGGCGGGCCTGGAAGCTTTCTTT. This translates into CASSLRGKAGLEAFF.

V is TRBV5-1 and J is TRBJ2-5, with D unresolved. V gave up 0 bases and J gave up 2 bases, with 8 bases separating them. This CDR3 spans 14 amino acids. Per germline, CDR1 SGHRS and CDR2 YFSETQ. CDR3: CASSLEQLQETQYF. DNA of the CDR3: TGCGCCAGCAGCTTGGAACAGCTTCAAGAGACCCAGTACTTC.

In its sample, this clonotype was seen a few times. The genes are TRBV18 and TRBJ2-5; D uncertain. From germline, CDR1 is KGHSH and CDR2 LQKENI. With 4 bases removed from V and 3 bases from J, the gap between germline ends came to 18 bases. CDR3 length: 16 residues. CDR3 sequence reads: CASSRETWGLEETQYF. The CDR3 DNA follows: TGTGCCAGCTCACGGGAAACGTGGGGTTTAGAAGAGACCCAGTACTTC.

This clonotype came up many times. The chain carries TRBV7-9 and TRBJ1-1, with 9 bases aligning to TRBD1. The CDR3 runs 15 residues. Per germline, CDR1 SEHNR and CDR2 FQNEAQ (reference sequence). V lost 1 base and J lost 3; bases outside the gene matches: 3. CDR3 nucleotides: TGTGCCAGCAGCTTAGACAGGGGGCGACACACTGAAGCTTTCTTT. It yields the protein CASSLDRGRHTEAFF.

This clonotype turned up a few times. V and J are TRBV19 and TRBJ1-1; no firm D call. V gave up 2 bases and J gave up 1 base, with 8 bases separating them. The CDR3 loop spans 14 amino acids. CDR1 and CDR2 from the germline V gene are LNHDA and SQIVND (reference sequence). The DNA of the CDR3 is TGTGCCAGTAGTATACCCCGCTCGAACACTGAAGCTTTCTTT. This encodes CASSIPRSNTEAFF. Based on the CDR3 plus reference TRBV19 and TRBJ1-1, the full variable domain is DGGITQSPKYLFRKEGQNVTLSCEQNLNHDAMYWYRQDPGQGLRLIYYSQIVNDFQKGDIAEGYSVSREKKESFPLTVTSAQKNPTAFYLCASSIPRSNTEAFFGQGTRLTVV.

CDR3 residues: CASSLGTFSYEQYF. CDR3 nucleotides: TGCGCCAGCAGCCTAGGGACGTTCTCCTACGAGCAGTACTTC. The rearrangement joins TRBV5-1 to TRBJ2-7; D may be TRBD1 or TRBD2 (5 bases each). Germline V CDR1 and CDR2: SGHRS, YFSETQ. The CDR3 has 14 residues. Trimming stripped 4 bases from V and 0 bases from J, with 11 bases between.

This clonotype was detected a few times. The chain employs TRBV5-1 and TRBJ2-5; 10 bases align to TRBD2. Germline V gives CDR1 SGHRS, CDR2 YFSETQ. J lost 5 bases, V lost 0 bases, and 10 bases had no gene match. The CDR3 loop spans 17 amino acids. The CDR3 loop reads CASSLAAAGGPSETQYF. CDR3 nucleotide sequence: TGCGCCAGCAGCTTGGCCGCAGCGGGGGGGCCGTCGGAGACCCAGTACTTC.

To note about this clonotype: One end of the junction fails to match germline, which may point to a read error. V and J are TRBV10-3 and TRBJ1-1; D remains ambiguous. The CDR3 sequence is 12 residues long. Germline V gene lookup returns CDR1 ENHRY and CDR2 SYGVKD. Written as DNA, the CDR3 is TGTGCCATCAGTCAGTCGGGAACTGAAGCTTTCTTT. Residues: CAISQSGTEAFF.

This clonotype came up a few times. The chain joins TRBV15 to TRBJ1-3; D unclear. The CDR3 is 17 amino acids. Trimming stripped 0 bases from V and 0 bases from J, with 12 bases between. Germline V gene lookup returns CDR1 LNHNV and CDR2 YYDKDF (reference sequence). CDR3 bases: TGTGCCACCAGCAGAGATCGCGGCAGGAACTCTGGAAACACCATATATTTT. Its protein product is CATSRDRGRNSGNTIYF.

This sequence joins TRBV5-6 and TRBJ2-3; 7 bases agree with TRBD2. CDR1 SGHDT and CDR2 YYEEEE come from the germline V gene. This CDR3 is 15 amino acids long. Trimming cost V 4 bases and J 2 bases; bases outside gene matches: 7. CDR3 loop: CASSPGLHTTDTQYF. The CDR3 nucleotides are TGTGCCAGCAGCCCGGGACTACACACCACAGATACGCAGTATTTT.

J is TRBJ1-1 and V is TRBV4-1, with 11 bases that match TRBD1. Germline loops: CDR1 MGHRA, CDR2 YSYEKL. Trimming removed 3 bases from V and 5 bases from J; junction bases left unmatched: 5. The CDR3 has 15 amino acids. The chain's CDR3 is CASSQGDRGGTEAFF. CDR3 in DNA: TGCGCCAGCAGCCAGGGGGACAGGGGGGGAACTGAAGCTTTCTTT.

This clonotype was observed many times. The chain recombines TRBV6-5 with TRBJ2-5; D is unresolved. Germline lookup yields CDR1 MNHEY and CDR2 SVGAGI. The CDR3 loop spans 13 amino acids. Trimming shortened V by 2 bases and J by 4 bases, and 8 bases separated the two germline ends. DNA for the CDR3: TGTGCCAGCAGTTACGGCGAACCAGAGACCCAGTACTTC. Its translation: CASSYGEPETQYF.

J is TRBJ2-3 and V is TRBV12-3 or TRBV12-4, with D possibly TRBD2 on 6 matching bases. Trimming pared 2 bases from V and 4 bases from J, leaving 16 bases between. This CDR3 contains 16 residues. CDR3 region: CASSLSGVRDPDTQYF. Written as DNA, the CDR3 is TGTGCCAGCAGTTTATCGGGAGTCCGCGACCCAGATACGCAGTATTTT.

The V and J genes are TRBV29-1 and TRBJ1-5, with a possible D match to TRBD1 (5 bases). With 6 bases removed from V and 4 bases from J, the gap between germline ends came to 13 bases. Germline V gene sequence: CDR1 SQVTM, CDR2 ANQGSEA. This CDR3 contains 13 residues. The CDR3, as DNA: TGCAGCGTCCGCACAGGCCCAAATCAGCCCCAGCATTTT. Translated: CSVRTGPNQPQHF.

This clonotype was recorded a few times. The chain combines TRBV27 with TRBJ2-3; TRBD2 aligns across 7 bases. The germline gives CDR1 MNHEY, CDR2 SMNVEV (reference sequence). Trimming at V came to 5 bases and at J to 0 bases, leaving 5 bases not matched to a gene. The CDR3 covers 15 residues. CDR3 DNA: TGTGCCAGCAGTGCGCGGGAGTATAGCACAGATACGCAGTATTTT. Encoded protein: CASSAREYSTDTQYF.

The chain is built from TRBV6-5 and TRBJ1-2, with 8 bases matching TRBD1. The CDR3 extends over 15 amino acids. Germline-derived CDR1 and CDR2 are MNHEY and SVGAGI. The V and J ends lost 4 bases and 4 bases, in that order; junction bases with no gene match: 8. As DNA, the CDR3 is TGTGCCAGCAGTTCTTACAGGGGGAAGTCCTATGGCTACACCTTC. This gives the protein CASSSYRGKSYGYTF.

The rearrangement uses TRBV20-1 and TRBJ1-2; perhaps TRBD1 as D (5 bases). The CDR3 is 13 amino acids. Per germline, CDR1 DFQATT and CDR2 SNEGSKA (reference sequence). The ends were cut back, 1 base at V and 8 bases at J, with 14 bases in the middle. The CDR3 here is CSARGGVLEGYTF. The CDR3 DNA reads as TGCAGTGCTAGAGGGGGGGTGCTAGAAGGCTACACCTTC.

This chain connects TRBV25-1 to TRBJ2-7, with D unclear. V lost 3 bases, J lost 3 bases, and 9 bases lay in between. The V gene's germline CDR1 is MGHDK and CDR2 SYGVNS. CDR3 length equals 13 residues. The CDR3 DNA reads as TGTGCCAGCAGTGATTCCACTTACTACGAGCAGTACTTC. Residues: CASSDSTYYEQYF.